This is a list of T cell receptor beta chains from one sample in a study of T cell responses to AZD1222 COVID-19 vaccine. Clones were sequenced by immunoSEQ multiplex PCR, and TCRdb holds only the in-frame ones, with some missing. This table holds about 140,000 clones, approximately 92% found once. The sequencing here drew on peripheral blood, taken on day 0 of AZD1222 vaccination. These receptors were taken from an adult in good health. Both conserved end residues are part of each CDR3. Only part of the rows carry a size: once, few, many, or a class if the clone is expanded.

TRBJ1-2 | TRBV19 | NA | CASRGQGDYGYTF
TRBJ2-5 | TRBV28 | NA | CASSYRVEETQYF
TRBJ2-3 | TRBV5-8 | once | CASSLGDRGLNTQYF
TRBJ1-2 | TRBV9 | NA | CASPPPGSYTF
TRBJ1-5 | TRBV6-5 | once | CASTSGTQPQHF
TRBJ2-2 | TRBV4-1 | NA | CASSLHTPGQKNTGELFF
TRBJ1-2 | TRBV19 | NA | CASTNTRLYYGYTF
TRBJ1-4 | TRBV7-3 | NA | CASRLGTATNEKLFF
TRBJ1-1 | TRBV30 | NA | CAWSPPLTEKAFF
TRBJ1-3 | TRBV19 | NA | CASRQSPSGNTIYF
TRBJ2-3 | TRBV12-3/TRBV12-4 | NA | CASSLSPSDTQYF
TRBJ2-1 | TRBV6-2/TRBV6-3 | NA | CASSKNGLASEQFF
TRBJ2-2 | TRBV29-1 | few | CSAGSLPPGELFF
TRBJ2-3 | TRBV5-5 | NA | CASSSRRGGAADTQYF
TRBJ2-7 | TRBV13 | NA | CASSLGKVFGEQYF
TRBJ1-5 | TRBV20-1 | NA | CSASGGQENQPQHF
TRBJ2-5 | TRBV5-1 | NA | CASSLYGGPPQETQYF
TRBJ1-5 | TRBV5-1 | NA | CASSLGDLPNQPQHF
TRBJ1-6 | TRBV3-1/TRBV3-2 | NA | CASRGDRNNSPLHF
TRBJ2-2 | TRBV6-4 | NA | CASRENSGTGELFF
TRBJ1-3 | TRBV4-1 | NA | CASSSTRGGNTIYF
TRBJ2-7 | TRBV6-5 | NA | CASSRLDYEQYF
TRBJ2-1 | TRBV6-9 | NA | CAEKAAGVGPYNEQFF